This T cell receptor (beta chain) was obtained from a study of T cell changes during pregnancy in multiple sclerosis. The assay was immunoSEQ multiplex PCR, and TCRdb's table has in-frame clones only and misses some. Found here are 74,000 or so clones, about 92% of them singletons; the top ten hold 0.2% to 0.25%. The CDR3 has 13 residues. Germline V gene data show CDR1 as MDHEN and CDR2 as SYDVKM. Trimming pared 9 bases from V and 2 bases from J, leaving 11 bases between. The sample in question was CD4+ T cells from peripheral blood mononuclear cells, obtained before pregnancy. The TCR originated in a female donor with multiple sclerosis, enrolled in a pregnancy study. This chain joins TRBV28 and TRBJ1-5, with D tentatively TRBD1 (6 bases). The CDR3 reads CASWDTRNQPQHF. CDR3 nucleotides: TGTGCCAGTTGGGACACACGCAATCAGCCCCAGCATTTT.